A selection of T cell receptor beta chains follows, all from one sample in a study of T cells after yellow fever vaccination. TCRdb reanalysed the 5' RACE reads using MiXCR and keeps one entry per CDR3 protein. Among around 300,000 distinct CDR3 sequences, approximately 4% were seen once, and the ten largest hold 20% to 25%. This specimen was PBMCs, taken 5 days after the yellow fever booster vaccination. Receptors originate from a young man who received the YFV17D yellow fever vaccine. CDR3s include the opening cysteine and the closing phenylalanine or tryptophan. A D gene is named only where the DNA matches it firmly. Where a row states a size, it is once, few, many or the class of an expanded clone; other rows omit it.

clone_size	v_call	d_call	j_call	cdr3_nt	cdr3_aa
.	TRBV7-6	TRBD1	TRBJ1-6	TGTGCCAGCAGTCTAAGACAGGGCGGTTATTCACCCCTCCACTTT	CASSLRQGGYSPLHF
.	TRBV2	.	TRBJ1-3	TGTGCCAGTGAAGGCGAGGATTTCAACTCTGGAAACACCATATATTTT	CASEGEDFNSGNTIYF
.	TRBV5-1	TRBD2	TRBJ2-1	TGCGCCAGCAGCTTAACAATTGGACTAGTCGAGAGTGAGCAGTTCTTC	CASSLTIGLVESEQFF
.	TRBV7-2	TRBD2	TRBJ2-1	TGTGCCAGCAGCTTAGCCGCTAGCGGGCAAACCTACAATGAGCAGTTCTTC	CASSLAASGQTYNEQFF
few	TRBV7-2	TRBD1	TRBJ1-2	TGTGCCAGCAGCTTAGCTTTTCAGGGGGGCTATGGCTACACCTTC	CASSLAFQGGYGYTF
few	TRBV10-3	TRBD2	TRBJ2-1	TGTGCCATCGGCGGCCTAGCGGGGGGTACGGGGAATGAGCAGTTCTTC	CAIGGLAGGTGNEQFF
.	TRBV5-6	.	TRBJ1-1	TGTGCCAGCAGCTTGGCCGAGGTTATAGGGAGTAATGCTGAAGCTTTCTTT	CASSLAEVIGSNAEAFF
.	TRBV10-3	TRBD1	TRBJ2-3	TGTGCCATCAAAGGACAGGGGGGCCCTAGCACAGATACGCAGTATTTT	CAIKGQGGPSTDTQYF
many	TRBV7-9	.	TRBJ1-1	TGTGCCAGCAGCTTAAGTGGGGCGCTTAATGCTTTCTTT	CASSLSGALNAFF
.	TRBV9	.	TRBJ1-2	TGTGCCAGCAGCGTAGGAGGGGATGGCTACACCTTC	CASSVGGDGYTF
few	TRBV12-3/TRBV12-4	.	TRBJ2-7	TGTGCCAGCAGTTTGGGAAGGGGCCCATACGAGCAGTACTTC	CASSLGRGPYEQYF